This is a list of T cell receptor beta chains from one sample in a study of blood T cell repertoires in COVID-19. TCRdb keeps only in-frame clones here, not all; method: immunoSEQ multiplex PCR. Here the sample spans roughly 250,000 clones, more than 75% being singletons. The sequenced sample consisted of peripheral blood. Receptor source: a woman aged 55 to 70 with active or convalescent COVID-19. Each CDR3 is given with its conserved first and last residue. The D gene is left open where the match is weak. Clone size appears in some rows only: once, few, many, or a class for an expanded clone.

d_call: TRBD2; j_call: TRBJ2-1; cdr3_length: 15; clone_size: -; v_call: TRBV6-5; cdr3_nt: TGTGCCAGCAGACGAAGCGGGGGGGCGTACAATGAGCAGTTCTTC; cdr3_aa: CASRRSGGAYNEQFF
d_call: -; j_call: TRBJ1-1; cdr3_length: 17; clone_size: -; v_call: TRBV27; cdr3_nt: TGTGCCAGCAGTCTTTACGTGGTGGGGAGATTGAACACTGAAGCTTTCTTT; cdr3_aa: CASSLYVVGRLNTEAFF
d_call: TRBD1; j_call: TRBJ1-4; cdr3_length: 15; clone_size: once; v_call: TRBV5-1; cdr3_nt: TGCGCCAGCAGCTTGGGACAGGGGGTGGCTGAAAAACTGTTTTTT; cdr3_aa: CASSLGQGVAEKLFF
d_call: -; j_call: TRBJ1-5; cdr3_length: 15; clone_size: -; v_call: TRBV5-1; cdr3_nt: TGCGCCAGCAGCTTGGCCGGGGGTAGCAATCAGCCCCAGCATTTT; cdr3_aa: CASSLAGGSNQPQHF
d_call: -; j_call: TRBJ2-5; cdr3_length: 15; clone_size: -; v_call: TRBV5-5; cdr3_nt: TGTGCCAGCAGCTTGGTCCCCCGGTCCCAAGAGACCCAGTACTTC; cdr3_aa: CASSLVPRSQETQYF
d_call: -; j_call: TRBJ1-5; cdr3_length: 14; clone_size: once; v_call: TRBV7-2; cdr3_nt: TGTGCCAGCAGAAACTCAGGGGGCAATCAGCCCCAGCATTTT; cdr3_aa: CASRNSGGNQPQHF
d_call: -; j_call: TRBJ2-2; cdr3_length: 14; clone_size: -; v_call: TRBV19; cdr3_nt: TGTGCCACCAAGATACACCCGAACACCGGGGAGCTGTTTTTT; cdr3_aa: CATKIHPNTGELFF
d_call: TRBD1; j_call: TRBJ1-3; cdr3_length: 17; clone_size: -; v_call: TRBV3-1/TRBV3-2; cdr3_nt: TGTGCCAGCAGTCTGGCCCCGGGACAGGGTGTCGGAAACACCATATATTTT; cdr3_aa: CASSLAPGQGVGNTIYF
d_call: TRBD1; j_call: TRBJ1-2; cdr3_length: 13; clone_size: few; v_call: TRBV28; cdr3_nt: TGTGCCAGCAGTTTCGGGACAGTCTATGGCTACACCTTC; cdr3_aa: CASSFGTVYGYTF
d_call: -; j_call: TRBJ1-1; cdr3_length: 14; clone_size: -; v_call: TRBV4-1; cdr3_nt: TGCGCCAGCAGCCAAGGGCGGGCGGACACTGAAGCTTTCTTT; cdr3_aa: CASSQGRADTEAFF
d_call: TRBD1; j_call: TRBJ1-6; cdr3_length: 15; clone_size: -; v_call: TRBV5-5; cdr3_nt: TGTGCCAGCAGCCCCGGGACAGGGAAGGATTCACCCCTCCACTTT; cdr3_aa: CASSPGTGKDSPLHF
d_call: -; j_call: TRBJ1-4; cdr3_length: 13; clone_size: -; v_call: TRBV7-9; cdr3_nt: TGTGCCAGCAGCTTAAGGTCGGGGGAAAAACTGTTTTTT; cdr3_aa: CASSLRSGEKLFF
d_call: TRBD1; j_call: TRBJ1-2; cdr3_length: 14; clone_size: -; v_call: TRBV19; cdr3_nt: TGTGCCAGTAGCCCTGGGACAGTGGGCTATGGCTACACCTTC; cdr3_aa: CASSPGTVGYGYTF
d_call: -; j_call: TRBJ1-3; cdr3_length: 11; clone_size: -; v_call: TRBV30; cdr3_nt: TGTGCCTGGAGCCTTGGAGACACCATATATTTT; cdr3_aa: CAWSLGDTIYF
d_call: TRBD1; j_call: TRBJ1-2; cdr3_length: 16; clone_size: once; v_call: TRBV5-8; cdr3_nt: TGTGCCAGCAGCTTGGTTGGGACAGGGGGTTCAGGTGGCTACACCTTC; cdr3_aa: CASSLVGTGGSGGYTF
d_call: -; j_call: TRBJ1-2; cdr3_length: 13; clone_size: few; v_call: TRBV5-6; cdr3_nt: TGTGCCAGCAGCTCAGTACGGGTCTATGGCTACACCTTC; cdr3_aa: CASSSVRVYGYTF
d_call: -; j_call: TRBJ1-2; cdr3_length: 15; clone_size: -; v_call: TRBV5-1; cdr3_nt: TGCGCCAGCAGCCTGAATGAGGGAGCTAACTATGGCTACACCTTC; cdr3_aa: CASSLNEGANYGYTF
d_call: TRBD1; j_call: TRBJ1-2; cdr3_length: 16; clone_size: -; v_call: TRBV6-6; cdr3_nt: TGTGCCAGCAGCCAAGGGGTTCTAACAGGGGACTATGGCTACACCTTC; cdr3_aa: CASSQGVLTGDYGYTF
d_call: -; j_call: TRBJ2-3; cdr3_length: 15; clone_size: few; v_call: TRBV5-5; cdr3_nt: TGTGCCAGCAGCAATAAGGGGTCCCCGTCAGATACGCAGTATTTT; cdr3_aa: CASSNKGSPSDTQYF
d_call: -; j_call: TRBJ2-1; cdr3_length: 13; clone_size: -; v_call: TRBV12-3/TRBV12-4; cdr3_nt: TGTGCCAGCAGTTTTAATTTGAGGAATGAGCAGTTCTTC; cdr3_aa: CASSFNLRNEQFF
d_call: -; j_call: TRBJ1-5; cdr3_length: 13; clone_size: -; v_call: TRBV24-1; cdr3_nt: TGTGCCACCAGTGACCGGTCGGATCAGCCCCAGCATTTT; cdr3_aa: CATSDRSDQPQHF
d_call: TRBD1; j_call: TRBJ1-2; cdr3_length: 14; clone_size: once; v_call: TRBV6-5; cdr3_nt: TGTGCCAGCCTCCGAGACAGGGGTAACTATGGCTACACCTTC; cdr3_aa: CASLRDRGNYGYTF
d_call: -; j_call: TRBJ2-5; cdr3_length: 15; clone_size: -; v_call: TRBV7-9; cdr3_nt: TGTGCCAGCAGCCGCGGGACGGACTCTCTAGAGACCCAGTACTTC; cdr3_aa: CASSRGTDSLETQYF
d_call: TRBD1; j_call: TRBJ1-5; cdr3_length: 15; clone_size: -; v_call: TRBV5-1; cdr3_nt: TGCGCCAGCAGCTTCACAGGGGCTGGCAATCAGCCCCAGCATTTT; cdr3_aa: CASSFTGAGNQPQHF
d_call: -; j_call: TRBJ1-2; cdr3_length: 16; clone_size: -; v_call: TRBV9; cdr3_nt: TGTGCCAGCAGCGGGAAAACCGGGACACACCTTTATGGCTACACCTTC; cdr3_aa: CASSGKTGTHLYGYTF
d_call: TRBD1; j_call: TRBJ1-1; cdr3_length: 15; clone_size: -; v_call: TRBV11-2; cdr3_nt: TGTGCCAGCAGGTGGGACAGGGGCCAGAACACTGAAGCTTTCTTT; cdr3_aa: CASRWDRGQNTEAFF
d_call: -; j_call: TRBJ2-5; cdr3_length: 12; clone_size: -; v_call: TRBV30; cdr3_nt: TGTGCCTGGAGTGCTACTCGAGAGACCCAGTACTTC; cdr3_aa: CAWSATRETQYF
d_call: -; j_call: TRBJ1-1; cdr3_length: 13; clone_size: many; v_call: TRBV24-1; cdr3_nt: TGTGCCACCAGGAGAGGACAGCCAACTGAAGCTTTCTTT; cdr3_aa: CATRRGQPTEAFF
d_call: -; j_call: TRBJ2-2; cdr3_length: 13; clone_size: -; v_call: TRBV11-2; cdr3_nt: TGTGCCAGCAGCTCAGTTTACACCGGGGAGCTGTTTTTT; cdr3_aa: CASSSVYTGELFF
d_call: TRBD1; j_call: TRBJ1-5; cdr3_length: 16; clone_size: -; v_call: TRBV4-1; cdr3_nt: TGCGCCAGCAGCCAAGCTCCCAGGGGGCGCACTCAGCCCCAGCATTTT; cdr3_aa: CASSQAPRGRTQPQHF
d_call: -; j_call: TRBJ2-1; cdr3_length: 11; clone_size: -; v_call: TRBV11-3; cdr3_nt: TGTGCCAGCAGCTTAGGGCGGGAGCAGTTCTTC; cdr3_aa: CASSLGREQFF
d_call: -; j_call: TRBJ1-4; cdr3_length: 13; clone_size: -; v_call: TRBV20-1; cdr3_nt: TGCAGTGCTAGTTTGGGCAGTGATGAAAAACTGTTTTTT; cdr3_aa: CSASLGSDEKLFF
d_call: TRBD1; j_call: TRBJ1-2; cdr3_length: 13; clone_size: once; v_call: TRBV19; cdr3_nt: TGTGCCAGTAGTACAGGGGGCGACTATGGCTACACCTTC; cdr3_aa: CASSTGGDYGYTF
d_call: -; j_call: TRBJ1-2; cdr3_length: 15; clone_size: -; v_call: TRBV2; cdr3_nt: TGTGCCAGCAGGAACCCGGCACAGACAAAGGTTGGCTACACCTTC; cdr3_aa: CASRNPAQTKVGYTF
d_call: -; j_call: TRBJ2-7; cdr3_length: 13; clone_size: -; v_call: TRBV11-2; cdr3_nt: TGTGCCAGCAGCTTTTCGGGTATCCACGAGCAGTACTTC; cdr3_aa: CASSFSGIHEQYF
d_call: -; j_call: TRBJ1-4; cdr3_length: 15; clone_size: -; v_call: TRBV10-3; cdr3_nt: TGTGCCATCAGTGAGTTGGCCACAGGGCATGAAAAACTGTTTTTT; cdr3_aa: CAISELATGHEKLFF
d_call: -; j_call: TRBJ2-1; cdr3_length: 15; clone_size: once; v_call: TRBV3-1/TRBV3-2; cdr3_nt: TGTGCCAGCAGCCTCGGGACAATTGCCTACAATGAGCAGTTCTTC; cdr3_aa: CASSLGTIAYNEQFF
d_call: TRBD1; j_call: TRBJ2-7; cdr3_length: 15; clone_size: -; v_call: TRBV7-8; cdr3_nt: TGTGCCAGCAGCCCAACTAGACAGGGTGGTTACGAGCAGTACTTC; cdr3_aa: CASSPTRQGGYEQYF
d_call: -; j_call: TRBJ1-1; cdr3_length: 13; clone_size: -; v_call: TRBV13; cdr3_nt: TGTGCCAGCAGCTTAGAGCCGGGATCCGGCGCTTTCTTT; cdr3_aa: CASSLEPGSGAFF
d_call: TRBD1; j_call: TRBJ1-1; cdr3_length: 15; clone_size: -; v_call: TRBV19; cdr3_nt: TGTGCCAGTAGTCCCGGACAGGGGATCTTCACTGAAGCTTTCTTT; cdr3_aa: CASSPGQGIFTEAFF
d_call: TRBD2; j_call: TRBJ2-3; cdr3_length: 16; clone_size: -; v_call: TRBV5-1; cdr3_nt: TGCGCCAGCAGCTCACGACTAGCGGGGGGCCTAGATACGCAGTATTTT; cdr3_aa: CASSSRLAGGLDTQYF
d_call: TRBD1; j_call: TRBJ1-5; cdr3_length: 15; clone_size: -; v_call: TRBV7-6; cdr3_nt: TGTGCCAGCAGCTTAGCAGGGGGCGCAAATCAGCCCCAGCATTTT; cdr3_aa: CASSLAGGANQPQHF
d_call: TRBD1; j_call: TRBJ2-3; cdr3_length: 15; clone_size: -; v_call: TRBV2; cdr3_nt: TGTGCCAGCAGTCCCCAGACAGGGAGAGGAGATACGCAGTATTTT; cdr3_aa: CASSPQTGRGDTQYF
d_call: -; j_call: TRBJ1-2; cdr3_length: 16; clone_size: once; v_call: TRBV19; cdr3_nt: TGTGCCAGTAGTATGAGGGCTAAAGGATCTAACTATGGCTACACCTTC; cdr3_aa: CASSMRAKGSNYGYTF
d_call: TRBD1; j_call: TRBJ2-1; cdr3_length: 18; clone_size: -; v_call: TRBV12-5; cdr3_nt: TGTGCTAGTGGTTGGGCGACAGGGGGAATCGGCTCCTACAATGAGCAGTTCTTC; cdr3_aa: CASGWATGGIGSYNEQFF
d_call: -; j_call: TRBJ2-6; cdr3_length: 16; clone_size: -; v_call: TRBV13; cdr3_nt: TGTGCCAGCAGGAGGGCGCTTAGCTCTGGGGCCAACGTCCTGACTTTC; cdr3_aa: CASRRALSSGANVLTF